Listed here is a single T cell receptor beta chain. Its antigen remains unknown. The sample is drawn from a study of T cells in Graves' hyperthyroidism and ophthalmopathy. Study observations and caveats: Blood held most thyroid clonotypes expanded above 0.001 frequency.

TCR beta CDR3 sequences were amplified from RNA transcripts. HTBI primers were employed in a first-round RT-PCR of the TCR CDR3. TCRdb ran MiXCR on the multiplex PCR reads and lists one entry per CDR3 protein. Among roughly 500,000 distinct CDR3 sequences listed, 20% to 25% were seen once. This CDR3 has 15 residues. The J segment lost 7 bases and the V segment lost 2 bases, leaving 4 bases of the junction unmatched. The germline gives CDR1 LNHDA, CDR2 SQIVND (reference sequence). The specimen was blood. This rearrangement joins TRBV19 to TRBJ2-1, with 11 bases aligning to TRBD2. The receptor's source is a woman aged 65 to 85 with Graves' ophthalmopathy. CDR3 DNA sequence: TGTGCCAGTAGTATAACTAGCGGGAGTGGGAATGAGCAGTTCTTC. This sequence encodes CASSITSGSGNEQFF.